A selection of T cell receptor beta chains follows, all from one sample in a study of blood T cell repertoires in COVID-19. Only in-frame clones appear in the TCRdb table, and some are missing; sequencing was by immunoSEQ multiplex PCR. The profile shows some 180,000 clones, 70% to 90% of them singletons. The sample comprised peripheral blood. The receptors come from a man in his fifties or sixties with active or convalescent COVID-19. Each CDR3 is given without its conserved first and last residue. Rows may omit the clone size; those that give it use once, few, many or a size class.

j_call | v_call | clone_size | cdr3_aa
TRBJ1-1 | TRBV6-2/TRBV6-3 | . | ASSYWAGGNTEAF
TRBJ1-1 | TRBV6-5 | once | ASSNPGTGGTEAF
TRBJ2-7 | TRBV7-9 | . | ASSFLARRGYEQY
TRBJ1-2 | TRBV4-1 | . | ASSLATENYGYT
TRBJ2-7 | TRBV27 | . | ASSLSGSSYEQY
TRBJ1-2 | TRBV2 | . | ASSLQGLSYGYT
TRBJ2-5 | TRBV3-1/TRBV3-2 | . | ASSPSSSGTSGGKTQY
TRBJ2-5 | TRBV7-2 | . | ASSLGLSGESQY
TRBJ2-3 | TRBV19 | . | ASSILAGGRTDTQY
TRBJ1-5 | TRBV5-1 | . | ASSLGENQPQH
TRBJ1-5 | TRBV2 | . | ASRPTGGVGQPQH
TRBJ1-6 | TRBV18 | . | ASSPRGGQGAVGNSPLH
TRBJ1-5 | TRBV19 | . | ASHLSTGSGQPQH
TRBJ2-5 | TRBV9 | . | ASSVAGDQETQY
TRBJ2-5 | TRBV24-1 | . | ATSGVGGGQETQY
TRBJ1-6 | TRBV28 | . | ASNPGGRNSPLH
TRBJ2-5 | TRBV29-1 | . | SVRLWETQY
TRBJ1-3 | TRBV5-4 | . | ASSSPSGGPGNTIY
TRBJ1-6 | TRBV25-1 | . | ASTTGGRDYSPLH
TRBJ2-5 | TRBV2 | . | ASKTEETQY
TRBJ2-7 | TRBV25-1 | . | ASRAGGGPYEQY
TRBJ2-7 | TRBV6-5 | . | ASSPTRDEQY
TRBJ2-7 | TRBV11-2 | . | ASSLRISRAPEQY
TRBJ2-7 | TRBV27 | few | ASSINRDSYEQY
TRBJ1-2 | TRBV9 | . | ASSREPNYGYT
TRBJ1-1 | TRBV18 | . | ASSPRGGRALGNTEAF
TRBJ1-5 | TRBV19 | . | ASSIGRRDSVSNQPQH
TRBJ2-5 | TRBV7-9 | . | ASSPRTVLQETQY
TRBJ2-2 | TRBV4-1 | once | ASSQSPATGTGGATGELF